This TCR beta chain was recorded in a study of shared clonotypes between healthy human individuals. The sorted-subset replicate PCRs were given 150 to 200 ng DNA, which is 30,000 to 35,000 T cell genomes. Repertoires were generated with immunoSEQ multiplex PCR, while TCRdb's copy carries only in-frame clones and drops some. The sample lists around 510,000 clones, approximately 95% seen once, with under 0.065% in the top ten. The CDR3 consists of 16 residues. CDR1 is SGHRS, CDR2 YFSETQ, per germline. The germline V and J ends were trimmed by 0 bases and 0 bases, with 7 bases remaining between them. Sequencing was done on a sample of naive CD4+ T cells sorted from blood. The subset: CD45RA+ positively selected. The chain uses TRBV5-1 and TRBJ2-6; D not certain. This receptor was obtained from a woman under 40 in good health. For the CDR3, the DNA is TGCGCCAGCAGCTTGGAGCCCGTCTCTGGGGCCAACGTCCTGACTTTC. This encodes CASSLEPVSGANVLTF.